A selection of T cell receptor beta chains follows, all from one sample in a study of T cell responses to AZD1222 COVID-19 vaccine. Clones were read by immunoSEQ multiplex PCR, and TCRdb kept only the in-frame ones, dropping some. The data hold approximately 150,000 clones, with 90% observed a single time. Sequenced material: peripheral blood, taken 28 days after the second AZD1222 dose. These receptors all come from an adult who received the AZD1222 COVID-19 vaccine. The CDR3 runs from the conserved cysteine through the conserved F or W. The D gene is left open where the match is weak. Some rows mark clone size as missing; the rest say once, few, many or name a class of expanded clone.

NA NA TRBJ2-2 TRBV4-1 TGCGCCAGCAGCCAGCCGGGACTCTACACCGGGGAGCTGTTTTTT CASSQPGLYTGELFF
once NA TRBJ2-1 TRBV6-1 TGTGCCAGCAGTGAGGACTGGGGAACCTACAATGAGCAGTTCTTC CASSEDWGTYNEQFF
NA NA TRBJ2-7 TRBV5-5 TGTGCCAGCAGCTTGAGTGGGAGGATCTCCTACGAGCAGTACTTC CASSLSGRISYEQYF
NA NA TRBJ2-1 TRBV24-1 TGTGCCACCAGTGATTTGTGGGGCAGCTCCTACAATGAGCAGTTCTTC CATSDLWGSSYNEQFF
NA TRBD2 TRBJ2-7 TRBV12-5 TGTGCTAGTAGCGGGAGTTTCTACGAGCAGTACTTC CASSGSFYEQYF
NA NA TRBJ2-7 TRBV29-1 TGCAGCGTATCGGAGTGGAACTACGAGCAGTACTTC CSVSEWNYEQYF
NA NA TRBJ2-3 TRBV5-1 TGCGCCAGCAGCCCCATGGCACGGGACCGATTTAATACGCAGTATTTT CASSPMARDRFNTQYF
NA TRBD2 TRBJ2-7 TRBV7-8 TGTGCCAGCTCAGGCACGGGAGCGGGAGTAGTCTACGAGCAGTACTTC CASSGTGAGVVYEQYF
once NA TRBJ2-2 TRBV2 TGTGCCAGCAGTGTAGGGAACACCGGGGAGCTGTTTTTT CASSVGNTGELFF
NA TRBD1 TRBJ2-2 TRBV27 TGTGCCAGCAGGATAGGGGGCGCGGACACCGGGGAGCTGTTTTTT CASRIGGADTGELFF
NA NA TRBJ1-6 TRBV5-8 TGTGCCAGCTCGGAGGGCGGGACCTATAATTCACCCCTCCACTTT CASSEGGTYNSPLHF
NA NA TRBJ1-4 TRBV11-2 TGTGCCAGCAGCGGGAGGGCTCGCGAAAAACTGTTTTTT CASSGRAREKLFF
NA NA TRBJ1-1 TRBV5-1 TGCGCCAGCAGTTATAGTCGTAGAGACACTGAAGCTTTCTTT CASSYSRRDTEAFF
once NA TRBJ1-1 TRBV29-1 TGCAGCGTATTGACAGGAGAGCACACTGAAGCTTTCTTT CSVLTGEHTEAFF
once NA TRBJ2-7 TRBV27 TGTGCCAGCAGTTTAGGGGGCTCGGGTTTCTACGAGCAGTACTTC CASSLGGSGFYEQYF
NA NA TRBJ1-1 TRBV3-1/TRBV3-2 TGTGCCAGCAGCCAAGATACCCGGGCCACTGAAGCTTTCTTT CASSQDTRATEAFF